This passage covers 7 T cell receptor beta chains from one sample sequenced in a study of OX40 agonist ivuxolimab in advanced cancers. Library preparation was by the immunoSEQ multiplex PCR assay. TCRdb re-hosts the immuneACCESS table, in-frame sequences only. Its copies lack some clones; in the studies checked, an unresolved V gene accounts for under half of them, and the cause for the rest is not known. This sample has about 83,000 clones in its table, and just over 90% of those were observed once. The ten largest clonotypes hold roughly 0.64% of the sample. The sample in question was CD4+ or CD8+ T cells sorted from blood, obtained in a trial of the OX40 agonist ivuxolimab. Receptors originate from an adult with an advanced solid tumor such as melanoma, head and neck, liver or kidney cancer.

The chain is built from TRBV27 and TRBJ2-5, with 9 positions matching TRBD1. CDR1 is MNHEY and CDR2 is SMNVEV in the germline V gene (reference sequence). The CDR3 contains 13 residues. The J segment lost 5 bases and the V segment lost 3 bases, leaving 1 base of the junction unmatched. The CDR3 nucleotides are TGTGCCAGCAGTTTTGGGACAGGGGAGACCCAGTACTTC. It yields the protein CASSFGTGETQYF.

This chain links TRBV7-2 with TRBJ1-1; no firm D call. The germline V gene has CDR1 SGHTA and CDR2 FQGNSA. Deletions cut 1 base from V and 5 bases from J, with 11 bases between. The CDR3 is 14 amino acids. CDR3 loop: CASSLGIRRTEAFF. The DNA for the CDR3 is TGTGCCAGCAGCTTAGGAATCCGAAGGACTGAAGCTTTCTTT.

The V gene is TRBV11-2, the J gene TRBJ2-1, with unresolved D. Per the germline V gene, CDR1 is SGHAT and CDR2 is FQNNGV. The CDR3 covers 14 residues. Deletions cut 1 base from V and 3 bases from J, with 7 bases between. CDR3 nucleotides: TGTGCCAGCAGCTTAGCCTCTAGCTACAATGAGCAGTTCTTC. It translates to CASSLASSYNEQFF. Full variable domain (rest looked up from reference TRBV11-2 and TRBJ2-1): EAGVAQSPRYKIIEKRQSVAFWCNPISGHATLYWYQQILGQGPKLLIQFQNNGVVDDSQLPKDRFSAERLKGVDSTLKIQPAKLEDSAVYLCASSLASSYNEQFFGPGTRLTVL.

The gene calls are TRBV25-1 and TRBJ1-2; possible D gene TRBD1, 5 bases. This CDR3 contains 15 residues. With 3 bases removed from V and 4 bases from J, the gap between germline ends came to 15 bases. The germline V gene has CDR1 MGHDK and CDR2 SYGVNS. This chain's CDR3 is CASSDVGTAVYGYTF. CDR3 DNA sequence: TGTGCCAGCAGTGATGTTGGGACGGCGGTCTATGGCTACACCTTC.

The J gene is TRBJ2-3, the V gene TRBV28; 14 bases line up with TRBD2. J lost 0 bases, V lost 5 bases, and 4 bases had no gene match. This CDR3 has 17 amino acids. Germline CDR1 is MDHEN and CDR2 is SYDVKM. The CDR3 region has the DNA TGTGCCAGCAGTCTTTGGACTAGCGGGGGGAGCACAGATACGCAGTATTTT. It encodes CASSLWTSGGSTDTQYF. Full variable domain (rest looked up from reference TRBV28 and TRBJ2-3): DVKVTQSSRYLVKRTGEKVFLECVQDMDHENMFWYRQDPGLGLRLIYFSYDVKMKEKGDIPEGYSVSREKKERFSLILESASTNQTSMYLCASSLWTSGGSTDTQYFGPGTRLTVL.

This clone has only one observation. The V and J genes are TRBV10-2 and TRBJ1-2; D possibly corresponds to TRBD1 (5 bases). Germline V CDR1 and CDR2: WSHSY, SAAADI. The V gene lost 3 bases and the J gene lost 2 bases, with 7 bases spanning the gap. CDR3 length: 13 amino acids. CDR3 sequence reads: CASSESGNYGYTF. DNA for the CDR3: TGCGCCAGCAGTGAATCAGGGAACTATGGCTACACCTTC.

The CDR3 DNA reads as TGTGCCAGCTCACCACTCACAGGGGGGGAGAATGAGCAGTTCTTC. Protein sequence: CASSPLTGGENEQFF. V usage is TRBV18 and J usage is TRBJ2-1; possibly TRBD1 for D (8 bases). Trimming left V 1 base short and J 7 bases short, with 14 bases between. From germline, CDR1 is KGHSH and CDR2 LQKENI. CDR3 length: 15 residues.